Below, 16 T cell receptor beta chains from the same sample are listed, as sequenced in a study of blood T cells in healthy people across ages. Primers used in a second PCR of about 6 to 12 cycles were a sample-barcoded 5' primer and a J-beta primer mix. TCRdb re-derived calls from the 5' RACE reads in MiXCR, one entry per CDR3 protein. The sample gives approximately 800,000 distinct CDR3 sequences, roughly 50% of which show up once; around 24% is in the top ten. Source material: blood. These receptors were obtained from a man aged 35 to 55 in good health.

This CDR3 is CASSSGVKTYEQYF. Here the CDR3 DNA reads TGTGCCAGCAGTTCAGGGGTAAAAACCTACGAGCAGTACTTC. The V call is TRBV12-3 or TRBV12-4, the J call TRBJ2-7, with D possibly being TRBD1 (6 bases). The CDR3 is 14 amino acids. The V end lost 4 bases, the J end lost 2 bases, and 12 bases lay between the germline ends.

This clonotype was seen a handful of times. The chain employs TRBV28 and TRBJ1-5, with D uncertain. CDR1 and CDR2 (germline): MDHEN, SYDVKM. The CDR3 runs 16 residues. V shed 3 bases and J shed 0 bases, with 12 bases lying between them. CDR3 sequence (DNA): TGTGCCAGCAGTTTGCCTAACAGCTATAGCAATCAGCCCCAGCATTTT. Its translation: CASSLPNSYSNQPQHF.

V is TRBV15 and J is TRBJ2-5, with 10 nucleotides matching TRBD2. Germline V gene data show CDR1 as LNHNV and CDR2 as YYDKDF (reference sequence). The V segment lost 1 base and the J segment 6 bases; nucleotides outside the gene matches: 2. The CDR3 is 14 amino acids. The CDR3 nucleotides are TGTGCCACCAGCAGAGTTAGCGGGAGGAAGACCCAGTACTTC. It specifies CATSRVSGRKTQYF.

Comment on this clonotype: One end of the junction fails to match germline, which may point to a read error. The chain employs TRBV18 and TRBJ2-1; no definite D call. Germline V gene data show CDR1 as KGHSH and CDR2 as LQKENI. This CDR3 has 16 amino acids. The CDR3 DNA is TGTGCCAGCTCACCATTGTCAGGTAGCTCCTACAATGAGCGGTTCTTC. Its translation: CASSPLSGSSYNERFF.

The J gene is TRBJ2-2, the V gene TRBV6-5; D possibly matches TRBD1 or TRBD2 (5 bases each). Per germline, CDR1 MNHEY and CDR2 SVGAGI. This CDR3 is 15 amino acids long. Deletions cut 4 bases from V and 3 bases from J, with 12 bases between. DNA for the CDR3: TGTGCCAGCAGTTCCGGGACCCCGGACACCGGGGAGCTGTTTTTT. It yields the protein CASSSGTPDTGELFF.

This clonotype was seen a handful of times. The chain carries TRBV11-2 and TRBJ2-7, with D perhaps given as TRBD1 or TRBD2 (5 bases each). The DNA end is more similar to TRBJ2-5, so the J call may be wrong. CDR1 is SGHAT and CDR2 is FQNNGV in the germline V gene. CDR3 length: 16 amino acids. DNA for the CDR3: TGTGCCAGCAGCTTAGATCCTCCGGGACCCACAGAGACCCAGTACTTC. Translation gives CASSLDPPGPTETQYF.

The V gene is TRBV6-6, the J gene TRBJ2-5; the D is unclear. This CDR3 region has 13 residues. V was clipped by 5 bases and J by 5 bases, with 12 bases between them. CDR1 MNHNY and CDR2 SVGAGI come from the germline V gene (reference sequence). This CDR3 is CASSRRMAETQYF. DNA for the CDR3: TGTGCCAGCAGTCGCCGGATGGCTGAGACCCAGTACTTC.

The genes are TRBV9 and TRBJ2-3, with a possible D match to TRBD1 (5 bases). Trimming cost V 0 bases and J 6 bases, with 11 bases left between them. Per germline, CDR1 SGDLS and CDR2 YYNGEE. The CDR3 is 14 amino acids. CDR3 bases: TGTGCCAGCAGCGTAGAAGGGGTGTGGGATACGCAGTATTTT. Protein: CASSVEGVWDTQYF.

The chain recombines TRBV10-3 with TRBJ2-1; no firm D call. The ends were cut back, 4 bases at V and 0 bases at J, with 7 bases in the middle. Germline CDR1 reads ENHRY; CDR2 reads SYGVKD. The CDR3 is 14 amino acids. The CDR3 is CAISVESSYNEQFF. The CDR3 nucleotides read TGTGCCATCAGTGTTGAGAGCTCCTACAATGAGCAGTTCTTC.

This clonotype turned up a few times. The chain is built from TRBV7-2 and TRBJ2-1; D not resolved. The germline CDR1 and CDR2 sequences are SGHTA and FQGNSA. With 3 bases removed from V and 5 bases from J, the gap between germline ends came to 11 bases. The CDR3 runs 14 residues. CDR3 region: CASSFRGTHNEQFF. Here the CDR3 DNA reads TGTGCCAGCAGCTTCCGTGGCACCCACAATGAGCAGTTCTTC.

There are many counts of this clonotype. The genes are TRBV7-2 and TRBJ2-1, with D tentatively TRBD2 (5 bases). With 6 bases removed from V and 1 base from J, the gap between germline ends came to 10 bases. This CDR3 is built from 14 residues. Germline V gene lookup returns CDR1 SGHTA and CDR2 FQGNSA. The CDR3 nucleotides read TGTGCCAGCAGTCCGACGGGGTCCTACAATGAGCAGTTCTTC. Translating it yields CASSPTGSYNEQFF.

The rearrangement uses TRBV11-3 and TRBJ2-7; 10 bases are shared with TRBD2. The CDR3 totals 13 residues. Unmatched junction bases numbered 1, after V lost 5 bases and J lost 3 bases. Germline loops: CDR1 SGHNT, CDR2 YENEEA. Here the CDR3 DNA reads TGTGCCAGCAGCATAGCGGGAGGCTACGAGCAGTACTTC. It is translated as CASSIAGGYEQYF.

J is TRBJ2-4 and V is TRBV28; no definite D call. V dropped 2 bases and J dropped 0 bases, with 17 bases sitting between them. This CDR3 is 18 amino acids long. From germline, CDR1 is MDHEN and CDR2 SYDVKM. In nucleotides, the CDR3 is TGTGCCAGCAGTTTAACACGATCCCCCGGTTTAGCCAAAAACATTCAGTACTTC. Translation: CASSLTRSPGLAKNIQYF.

The chain has TRBV27 and TRBJ2-7; the match to TRBD1 covers 10 bases. This CDR3 is built from 15 residues. J gave up 4 bases and V 5 bases, and 8 bases lay outside the gene matches. Per germline, CDR1 MNHEY and CDR2 SMNVEV (reference sequence). The CDR3 DNA sequence: TGTGCCAGCAGTAAGCTGGACAGGGGGAGTTACGAGCAGTACTTC. Its translation: CASSKLDRGSYEQYF.

The rearrangement links TRBV29-1 to TRBJ1-5; D uncertain. This CDR3 spans 13 amino acids. Looked up from germline, CDR1 is SQVTM and CDR2 is ANQGSEA. V was pared by 6 bases and J by 4 bases, with 13 bases between. The CDR3 region is CSVKGGHNQPQHF. The CDR3 region has the DNA TGCAGCGTGAAAGGCGGTCATAATCAGCCCCAGCATTTT. The complete variable domain, with remaining parts taken from reference TRBV29-1 and TRBJ1-5, reads SAVISQKPSRDICQRGTSLTIQCQVDSQVTMMFWYRQQPGQSLTLIATANQGSEATYESGFVIDKFPISRPNLTFSTLTVSNMSPEDSSIYLCSVKGGHNQPQHFGDGTRLSIL.

The J gene is TRBJ1-6, the V gene TRBV11-1, with D possibly matching TRBD1 (6 bases). CDR3 length: 21 amino acids. V was cut by 1 base and J by 0 bases, with 22 bases left in between. Germline values: CDR1 SGHAT, CDR2 FQDESV (reference sequence). CDR3 region: CASSLELPGQRGSSYNSPLHF. The CDR3 DNA is TGTGCCAGCAGCTTAGAACTTCCGGGACAACGGGGCAGCTCCTATAATTCACCCCTCCACTTT. Using reference TRBV11-1 and TRBJ1-6 for the parts outside the CDR3, the full variable domain is EAEVAQSPRYKITEKSQAVAFWCDPISGHATLYWYRQILGQGPELLVQFQDESVVDDSQLPKDRFSAERLKGVDSTLKIQPAELGDSAMYLCASSLELPGQRGSSYNSPLHFGNGTRLTVT.